This T cell receptor beta chain was profiled in a study of blood T cell repertoires in COVID-19. Study-level background: Specimens from acute and convalescent COVID-19 originated in the United States, Italy and Spain.

With V trimmed by 10 bases and J by 2 bases, 5 bases remained unmatched. The CDR3 length is 13 residues. The germline CDR1 and CDR2 sequences are KGHDR and SFDVKD. In the authors' methods: Reference gene primer amplification gave nucleated cell count estimates. Clones were sequenced by immunoSEQ multiplex PCR, and TCRdb holds only the in-frame ones, with some missing. That table gives V, J and clone size, and the DNA gave D and trimming. The sample lists 300,000 to 400,000 clones, about 87% seen once, with about 6% in the top ten. What was sequenced was peripheral blood. The chain combines TRBV24-1 with TRBJ1-1; 8 bases are a match to TRBD1. The clonotype was recovered from a woman between 50 and 59 years old with COVID-19, enrolled during active disease. As DNA, the CDR3 is TGTGCCACTTCAACAGGGGGTAACACTGAAGCTTTCTTT. Its protein is CATSTGGNTEAFF.